The clone carrying this T cell receptor (beta chain) was detected a few times. Its antigen remains unknown. This sample was included in a study of identical twins. A universal primer site came from template switching; cDNA carried unique molecular identifiers. MiXCR, run by TCRdb on the 5' RACE reads, gives a single entry per CDR3 protein. The table has 450,000 or so distinct CDR3 sequences, 13% to 15% seen once. General study findings and limits: Conclusions leaned on cross-sectional statistical analysis and did not track the same donors over time. Twins' surplus sharing was weaker for beta out-of-frame sequences.

CDR3 length equals 14 residues. V lost 3 bases and J 0 bases, leaving 9 bases between the germline ends. Germline assignment: CDR1 SQVTM and CDR2 ANQGSEA. This same sample was also taken into another study, of yellow fever vaccine responses in identical twins. As reported in that work: After vaccination, twins' T cell response reportedly seemed partly convergent, partly personalized.

The chain recombines TRBV29-1 with TRBJ2-1; no firm D call. The TCR was taken from a young woman in good health. Sample: CD4+ T cells sorted from blood. CDR3 in DNA: TGCAGCGTTGATAAGGTCAGCTCCTACAATGAGCAGTTCTTC. It specifies CSVDKVSSYNEQFF.